One sample yielded the 28 T cell receptor beta chains listed below, sequenced in a study of early T cells in non-severe SARS-CoV-2 infection listed by TCRdb under 2021. Library construction relied on 5' RACE. Sequencing used a NextSeq 500. Starting from the raw public reads, TCRdb applied fastp trimming at Q25, assembled clones with MiXCR and retained in-frame beta chains. Each CDR3 protein appears once, grouped with its most common genes and DNA. This sample lists approximately 67,000 distinct CDR3 sequences; roughly 9.1% were detected once. The ten most abundant clones make up roughly 3.2% of the sample. The sequenced sample consisted of whole blood. The receptor set was obtained from an adult who was a healthcare worker with PCR-confirmed SARS-CoV-2 infection or an uninfected control (not recorded which).

This clonotype was found many times. This chain uses TRBV5-6 with TRBJ2-1, with 9 nucleotides matching TRBD1. CDR1 is SGHDT and CDR2 is YYEEEE in the germline V gene. The CDR3 is 16 amino acids. V lost 4 bases to trimming and J lost 4 bases; unmatched junction nucleotides: 9. The CDR3 loop is CASSPVPGQGYNEQFF. CDR3 sequence (DNA): TGTGCCAGCAGCCCGGTACCGGGACAGGGTTACAATGAGCAGTTCTTC. Supplemented by reference TRBV5-6 and TRBJ2-1, the full variable domain reads DAGVTQSPTHLIKTRGQQVTLRCSPKSGHDTVSWYQQALGQGPQFIFQYYEEEERQRGNFPDRFSGHQFPNYSSELNVNALLLGDSALYLCASSPVPGQGYNEQFFGPGTRLTVL.

This clonotype was seen repeatedly, ten times or more. The chain employs TRBV18 and TRBJ1-1; 8 bases are a match to TRBD1. Germline CDR1 reads KGHSH; CDR2 reads LQKENI. This CDR3 has 15 amino acids. With 4 bases clipped from V and 3 bases from J, the junction kept 7 bases outside the gene matches. The CDR3 spells CASSLGQGKDTEAFF. The DNA for the CDR3 is TGTGCCAGCTCACTCGGACAGGGAAAGGACACTGAAGCTTTCTTT. Drawing the rest from reference TRBV18 and TRBJ1-1, the complete variable domain is NAGVMQNPRHLVRRRGQEARLRCSPMKGHSHVYWYRQLPEEGLKFMVYLQKENIIDESGMPKERFSAEFPKEGPSILRIQQVVRGDSAAYFCASSLGQGKDTEAFFGQGTRLTVV.

This clonotype was recorded at least ten times. This chain connects TRBV28 to TRBJ1-5; a possible D gene is TRBD1 (5 bases). The CDR3 runs to 16 residues. Germline V CDR1 and CDR2: MDHEN, SYDVKM. V lost 6 bases and J lost 1, with 16 bases in between. CDR3 protein: CASRTTLGESNQPQHF. The CDR3 coding sequence is TGTGCCAGCAGGACAACTTTAGGGGAAAGCAATCAGCCCCAGCATTTT.

The gene calls are TRBV30 and TRBJ1-2, with 7 bases fitting TRBD1. V dropped 8 bases and J dropped 4; count of bases not matched to a gene: 10. Germline-derived CDR1 and CDR2 are GTSNPN and SVGIG (reference sequence). The length of the CDR3 is 13 residues. The CDR3 loop is CARVRQGGYGYTF. The CDR3 bases are TGTGCCAGGGTGAGACAGGGAGGCTATGGCTACACCTTC. Looking up the rest from reference TRBV30 and TRBJ1-2 gives the full variable domain: SQTIHQWPATLVQPVGSPLSLECTVEGTSNPNLYWYRQAAGRGLQLLFYSVGIGQISSEVPQNLSASRPQDRQFILSSKKLLLSDSGFYLCARVRQGGYGYTFGSGTRLTVV.

This clonotype was seen at least ten times. The genes are TRBV5-1 and TRBJ2-7; TRBD1 aligns across 7 bases. CDR3 length equals 15 residues. V shed 5 bases, J shed 0 bases, and the junction held 8 bases outside the gene matches. The V gene's germline CDR1 is SGHRS and CDR2 YFSETQ. CDR3 bases: TGCGCCAGCAGTCAACAGGGGACGCTCTCCTACGAGCAGTACTTC. Protein: CASSQQGTLSYEQYF.

This chain links TRBV12-3 or TRBV12-4 with TRBJ2-2; 7 bases match TRBD1. The CDR3 has 15 residues. With V trimmed by 3 bases and J by 6 bases, 7 bases remained unmatched. CDR3 coding DNA: TGTGCCAGCAGTTTCGTAAACAGGGGATCCGGGGAGCTGTTTTTT. Translated: CASSFVNRGSGELFF.

This clonotype was detected a few times. The chain has TRBV20-1 and TRBJ2-1, with 10 bases matching TRBD2. Germline V gene sequence: CDR1 DFQATT, CDR2 SNEGSKA (reference sequence). There are 17 residues in the CDR3. The V gene end was trimmed by 0 bases and the J gene end by 5 bases; junction bases not matched to a gene: 10. The CDR3 DNA is TGCAGTGCTAGAGATTTCCGGGGACTAGCGACCGACAATGAGCAGTTCTTC. Protein product: CSARDFRGLATDNEQFF.

The chain uses TRBV5-4 and TRBJ2-5, with 9 bases fitting TRBD2. The CDR3 sequence is 15 residues long. Trimming cost V 4 bases and J 5 bases; bases outside gene matches: 9. Germline V gene lookup returns CDR1 SGHNT and CDR2 YYREEE (reference sequence). The CDR3 here is CASSQAGTSFETQYF. CDR3 DNA sequence: TGTGCCAGCAGCCAAGCCGGGACTAGCTTCGAGACCCAGTACTTC.

This clonotype has only a few counts. The rearrangement joins TRBV30 to TRBJ2-1, with 10 bases fitting TRBD1. The CDR3 has 18 residues. Germline CDR1 GTSNPN, CDR2 SVGIG (reference sequence). The V gene end was trimmed by 5 bases and the J gene end by 4 bases; junction bases not matched to a gene: 17. The CDR3 loop is CAWGTGANSGIRYNEQFF. The CDR3 DNA reads as TGTGCCTGGGGGACAGGGGCAAATAGCGGGATAAGATACAATGAGCAGTTCTTC.

The sample holds a few counts of this clonotype. J is TRBJ1-2 and V is TRBV6-1; 9 positions agree with TRBD1. The CDR3 runs 16 residues. Trimming at V came to 5 bases and at J to 1 base, leaving 8 bases not matched to a gene. Germline lookup yields CDR1 MNHNS and CDR2 SASEGT. The CDR3 loop reads CASSPPTGGLNYGYTF. DNA for the CDR3: TGTGCCAGCAGTCCCCCCACAGGGGGCCTTAACTATGGCTACACCTTC.

V is TRBV7-9 and J is TRBJ1-4; no clear D gene. Trimming shortened V by 5 bases and J by 3 bases, and 16 bases separated the two germline ends. The CDR3 sequence is 16 residues long. Germline CDR1 is SEHNR and CDR2 is FQNEAQ (reference sequence). The CDR3 protein is CASSKVSGLPNEKLFF. CDR3 bases: TGTGCCAGCAGCAAAGTTAGTGGGCTACCTAATGAAAAACTGTTTTTT. The full variable domain, with the rest looked up from reference TRBV7-9 and TRBJ1-4, is DTGVSQNPRHKITKRGQNVTFRCDPISEHNRLYWYRQTLGQGPEFLTYFQNEAQLEKSRLLSDRFSAERPKGSFSTLEIQRTEQGDSAMYLCASSKVSGLPNEKLFFGSGTQLSVL.

The chain employs TRBV11-1 and TRBJ2-1; D remains ambiguous. This CDR3 has 15 amino acids. V was clipped by 0 bases and J by 0 bases, with 6 bases between them. The germline V gene has CDR1 SGHAT and CDR2 FQDESV (reference sequence). The CDR3 nucleotides read TGTGCCAGCAGCTTAGCTACAAGCTCCTACAATGAGCAGTTCTTC. Translated, it gives CASSLATSSYNEQFF.

The sample holds many counts of this clonotype. The CDR3 DNA is TGTGCCAGCAGTTTATTGCAGGGAACCTACGAGCAGTACTTC. Protein: CASSLLQGTYEQYF. The chain carries TRBV12-3 or TRBV12-4 and TRBJ2-7, with a tentative D call TRBD1 (5 bases). This CDR3 comprises 14 residues. V was trimmed by 2 bases and J by 2 bases, leaving 10 bases between them.

V and J are TRBV5-5 and TRBJ1-5; D is unresolved. V was cut by 7 bases and J by 4 bases, with 15 bases left in between. CDR1 is SGHKS and CDR2 is YYEKEE in the germline V gene (reference sequence). This CDR3 spans 14 amino acids. The CDR3 sequence: CASSPLPGNQPQHF. CDR3 DNA: TGTGCCAGCTCCCCTTTACCGGGGAATCAGCCCCAGCATTTT.

The chain has TRBV7-2 and TRBJ2-3, with 7 bases aligning to TRBD2. Germline CDR1 reads SGHTA; CDR2 reads FQGNSA. Germline trimming cut 5 bases from V and 6 bases from J; bases unmatched to any gene: 8. This CDR3 contains 14 residues. In DNA form, the CDR3 reads TGTGCCAGCAGCCTCGGACTAGAACTTGATACGCAGTATTTT. Translated, it gives CASSLGLELDTQYF.

Turning to this clonotype: One junction end disagrees with the germline gene, perhaps due to a read error. The chain recombines TRBV6-7 with TRBJ2-1, with 7 positions matching TRBD2. TRBV6-7 is an ORF, and what it does is uncertain. The CDR3 covers 16 residues. The CDR3 spells CDSSYWTGTTSNEQFF. CDR3 DNA sequence: TGTGACAGCAGTTACTGGACCGGGACTACGAGTAATGAGCAGTTCTTC.

This clonotype came up many times. The chain joins TRBV9 to TRBJ2-7; the match to TRBD2 covers 9 bases. The V segment lost 4 bases and the J segment 2 bases; nucleotides outside the gene matches: 16. CDR3 length equals 18 residues. Germline CDR1 and CDR2: SGDLS and YYNGEE. The CDR3 protein is CASSPSRGGGRAPYEQYF. Here the CDR3 DNA reads TGTGCCAGCAGCCCAAGTCGCGGGGGCGGGAGGGCCCCCTACGAGCAGTACTTC.

This clonotype was counted many times. V is TRBV20-1 and J is TRBJ2-3, with a tentative D call TRBD2 (6 bases). Between the trimmed V and J ends, which lost 6 bases and 3 bases, there was a span of 13 bases. Germline-derived CDR1 and CDR2 are DFQATT and SNEGSKA (reference sequence). This CDR3 has 13 residues. This CDR3 reads CSARRRGTDTQYF. The CDR3 DNA follows: TGCAGTGCCCGCCGGCGGGGAACAGATACGCAGTATTTT.

The chain couples TRBV20-1 to TRBJ2-5, with 10 positions matching TRBD1. Trimming at V came to 3 bases and at J to 4 bases, leaving 8 bases not matched to a gene. Germline V lookup: CDR1 DFQATT, CDR2 SNEGSKA (reference sequence). This CDR3 spans 15 amino acids. CDR3 region: CSASLGTGAGETQYF. The CDR3 DNA sequence: TGCAGTGCTAGTCTCGGGACAGGGGCAGGAGAGACCCAGTACTTC.

This clonotype was seen a handful of times. The rearrangement uses TRBV24-1 and TRBJ2-1; 10 bases line up with TRBD2. Germline-derived CDR1 and CDR2 are KGHDR and SFDVKD. This CDR3 spans 16 amino acids. Trimming cost V 3 bases and J 7 bases; bases outside gene matches: 8. The CDR3 spells CATSDPSGSVRNEQFF. In DNA, the CDR3 is TGTGCCACCAGTGATCCTAGCGGGAGTGTGAGGAATGAGCAGTTCTTC.

This clonotype was detected ten times or more. The V and J genes are TRBV19 and TRBJ2-3, with TRBD1 matching over 11 bases. Germline-derived CDR1 and CDR2 are LNHDA and SQIVND (reference sequence). The CDR3 sequence is 16 residues long. The V gene end was trimmed by 7 bases and the J gene end by 5 bases; junction bases not matched to a gene: 11. Written as DNA, the CDR3 is TGTGCCAGTACCAATATTGGACAGGGGGCAGGAGATACGCAGTATTTT. It encodes CASTNIGQGAGDTQYF.

This sequence joins TRBV4-2 and TRBJ1-4, with D possibly TRBD1 on 6 matching bases. V gave up 4 bases and J gave up 5 bases, with 8 bases separating them. Germline loops: CDR1 LGHNA, CDR2 YNFKEQ. The CDR3 totals 13 residues. CDR3: CASSLDRNEKLFF. CDR3 in DNA: TGTGCCAGCAGCCTCGACAGGAATGAAAAACTGTTTTTT.

The chain links TRBV20-1 to TRBJ1-5; D is undetermined. Trimming removed 0 bases at V and 7 bases at J, with 4 bases between. CDR3 length equals 11 residues. Looked up from germline, CDR1 is DFQATT and CDR2 is SNEGSKA (reference sequence). This CDR3 reads CSAREGQPQHF. CDR3 DNA: TGCAGTGCTAGAGAGGGGCAGCCCCAGCATTTT.

This clonotype was seen at least ten times. The chain carries TRBV28 and TRBJ2-7, with D possibly TRBD2 on 5 matching bases. V gave up 4 bases and J gave up 0 bases, with 13 bases separating them. The CDR3 covers 15 residues. Germline V gene sequence: CDR1 MDHEN, CDR2 SYDVKM. For the CDR3, the DNA is TGTGCCAGCAGTTCGTTTGGGAGCCCCTCCTACGAGCAGTACTTC. It codes for CASSSFGSPSYEQYF. Drawing the rest from reference TRBV28 and TRBJ2-7, the complete variable domain is DVKVTQSSRYLVKRTGEKVFLECVQDMDHENMFWYRQDPGLGLRLIYFSYDVKMKEKGDIPEGYSVSREKKERFSLILESASTNQTSMYLCASSSFGSPSYEQYFGPGTRLTVT.

This clonotype has only a few counts. CDR3 bases: TGCGCCAGCAGCTTGGGGCCCGGCACAGATACGCAGTATTTT. It yields the protein CASSLGPGTDTQYF. The J gene is TRBJ2-3, the V gene TRBV5-1; no clear D gene. Trimming stripped 0 bases from V and 1 base from J, with 6 bases between. The germline V gene has CDR1 SGHRS and CDR2 YFSETQ. The CDR3 covers 14 residues. Filled out from reference TRBV5-1 and TRBJ2-3, the complete variable domain reads KAGVTQTPRYLIKTRGQQVTLSCSPISGHRSVSWYQQTPGQGLQFLFEYFSETQRNKGNFPGRFSGRQFSNSRSEMNVSTLELGDSALYLCASSLGPGTDTQYFGPGTRLTVL.

The chain couples TRBV9 to TRBJ2-7; D uncertain. Germline CDR1 reads SGDLS; CDR2 reads YYNGEE. The V end lost 1 base, the J end lost 0 bases, and 8 bases lay between the germline ends. The CDR3 covers 14 residues. CDR3 in DNA: TGTGCCAGCAGCGTAAGTAGGGTCTCCTACGAGCAGTACTTC. It yields the protein CASSVSRVSYEQYF.

V gene TRBV20-1 combines with J gene TRBJ2-3, with 7 bases aligning to TRBD2. The ends lost 3 bases at V and 5 bases at J; junction bases unmatched: 14. The CDR3 spans 16 residues. Germline V lookup: CDR1 DFQATT, CDR2 SNEGSKA (reference sequence). CDR3 sequence reads: CSASKGGLGYRDTQYF. The CDR3 DNA is TGCAGTGCTAGTAAGGGAGGGCTGGGATATCGAGATACGCAGTATTTT.

The V gene is TRBV29-1, the J gene TRBJ2-1; no reliable D call. Germline CDR1 SQVTM, CDR2 ANQGSEA. The CDR3 runs to 13 residues. Trimming removed 4 bases at V and 0 bases at J, with 7 bases between. CDR3 region: CSVGRDSYNEQFF. The CDR3 bases are TGCAGCGTTGGTCGCGACTCCTACAATGAGCAGTTCTTC.